The clone carrying this T cell receptor beta chain was observed a handful of times. Antigen unknown. Trimming cost V 1 base and J 0 bases, with 7 bases left between them. Germline V CDR1 and CDR2: DFQATT, SNEGSKA (reference sequence). This CDR3 is built from 14 residues. Every diagnosis used clinical symptoms, serum thyroxine and TRAb, thyroid ultrasound and orbital computed tomography. The record originates from a study of T cells in Graves' hyperthyroidism and ophthalmopathy. Findings and caveats of the study: The blood repertoire included most of the expanded thyroid clonotypes above 0.001.

TCR beta CDR3 region amplification was performed from RNA transcripts. An initial round of RT-PCR targeting the TCR CDR3 relied on the HTBI primer set. In TCRdb, the multiplex PCR reads were re-called with MiXCR into one record per CDR3 protein. The sample contains some 690,000 distinct CDR3 sequences, 17% of which appear only once. V gene TRBV20-1 combines with J gene TRBJ2-1; D gene uncertain. This TCR was recovered from a middle-aged man with Graves' hyperthyroidism. Sequenced: blood. The chain's CDR3 is CSARVLGSYNEQFF. CDR3 coding DNA: TGCAGTGCTAGAGTCCTAGGCTCCTACAATGAGCAGTTCTTC.